A single sample is the source of the 26 T cell receptor beta chains below, sequenced in a study of CD8 T cells in Susac syndrome. The authors reverse transcribed roughly 0.45 to 1 ug RNA with random hexamers. TCRdb reprocessed the immunoSEQ multiplex PCR reads via MiXCR and lists one record per CDR3 protein. The sample yields about 130,000 distinct CDR3 sequences, about 95% seen once. The sequenced sample consisted of CD4+ T cells from PBMCs. These receptors all come from a human donor in good health.

This chain joins TRBV5-1 and TRBJ2-3; TRBD1 is a possible D gene (7 bases). Germline loops: CDR1 SGHRS, CDR2 YFSETQ. The V end lost 2 bases, the J end lost 2 bases, and 12 bases lay between the germline ends. CDR3 length equals 15 residues. CDR3 in DNA: TGCGCCAGCAGCTTTACAGGGGACTCCACAGATACGCAGTATTTT. Amino acid sequence: CASSFTGDSTDTQYF.

The chain employs TRBV3-1 and TRBJ2-5; no clear D. Trimming pared 0 bases from V and 4 bases from J, leaving 3 bases between. This CDR3 has 12 residues. Per germline, CDR1 LGHDT and CDR2 YNNKEL (reference sequence). The CDR3 region has the DNA TGTGCCAGCAGCCAAGAACGAGAGACCCAGTACTTC. It encodes CASSQERETQYF.

The chain is built from TRBV3-1 and TRBJ2-1; the match to TRBD2 covers 12 bases. The CDR3 spans 16 residues. With V trimmed by 4 bases and J by 0 bases, 1 base remained unmatched. CDR1 is LGHDT and CDR2 is YNNKEL in the germline V gene (reference sequence). The chain's CDR3 is CASSPTSGGSYNEQFF. The CDR3 DNA follows: TGTGCCAGCAGCCCGACTAGCGGGGGCTCCTACAATGAGCAGTTCTTC.

The table lists this clonotype with a count of one. This chain's CDR3 is CASSSSGEADTQYF. The CDR3 nucleotides read TGTGCCAGCAGTTCGTCGGGGGAGGCAGATACGCAGTATTTT. The chain carries TRBV12-3 or TRBV12-4 and TRBJ2-3; D might be TRBD2 (6 bases). This CDR3 is 14 amino acids long. V was pared by 4 bases and J by 4 bases, with 12 bases between.

The chain recombines TRBV5-1 with TRBJ2-2, with 12 nucleotides matching TRBD2. The CDR3 is 18 amino acids. The germline V gene has CDR1 SGHRS and CDR2 YFSETQ. Trimming cost V 1 base and J 0 bases; bases outside gene matches: 4. CDR3 sequence (DNA): TGCGCCAGCAGCTTGTCCCTAGCGGGAGGGCCGAACACCGGGGAGCTGTTTTTT. This sequence encodes CASSLSLAGGPNTGELFF.

CDR3 residues: CASSQTRGSSGNTIYF. DNA for the CDR3: TGTGCCAGCAGCCAAACACGGGGAAGCTCTGGAAACACCATATATTTT. The V gene is TRBV6-6, the J gene TRBJ1-3; D not resolved. The CDR3 sequence is 16 residues long. V lost 6 bases and J 0 bases, leaving 15 bases between the germline ends. Germline V gene data show CDR1 as MNHNY and CDR2 as SVGAGI (reference sequence).

The chain employs TRBV30 and TRBJ1-5; weak D call: TRBD1 (6 bases). The V and J ends lost 4 bases and 4 bases respectively, with 11 bases between them. The CDR3 extends over 13 amino acids. CDR1 GTSNPN and CDR2 SVGIG come from the germline V gene (reference sequence). The CDR3 sequence: CAWTGQTNQPQHF. CDR3 in DNA: TGTGCCTGGACGGGACAAACGAATCAGCCCCAGCATTTT.

V gene TRBV5-1 combines with J gene TRBJ2-1; 14 bases line up with TRBD2. Germline V gene lookup returns CDR1 SGHRS and CDR2 YFSETQ. The CDR3 covers 16 residues. Unmatched junction bases numbered 10, after V lost 4 bases and J lost 10 bases. CDR3 residues: CASSKGTSGSSGEQFF. CDR3 DNA sequence: TGCGCCAGCAGCAAAGGGACTAGCGGGAGTAGCGGGGAGCAGTTCTTC.

This chain uses TRBV24-1 with TRBJ2-3; D perhaps matches TRBD2 (5 bases). Germline V gene lookup returns CDR1 KGHDR and CDR2 SFDVKD. There are 13 residues in the CDR3. V lost 8 bases and J 5 bases, leaving 13 bases between the germline ends. CDR3 DNA sequence: TGTGCCACCAAGCCGAGGGATCGAGATACGCAGTATTTT. The encoded protein is CATKPRDRDTQYF.

The rearrangement uses TRBV12-3 or TRBV12-4 and TRBJ2-4; 10 bases line up with TRBD1. J lost 8 bases, V lost 6 bases, and 7 bases had no gene match. This CDR3 is 14 amino acids long. In DNA form, the CDR3 reads TGTGCCAGCAGCCCAGGGACAGGGGTACACATTCAGTACTTC. Protein product: CASSPGTGVHIQYF.

This chain joins TRBV12-3 or TRBV12-4 and TRBJ2-7; TRBD1 agrees at 9 bases. Trimming cost V 4 bases and J 1 base; bases outside gene matches: 23. This CDR3 has 21 amino acids. The CDR3 nucleotides are TGTGCCAGCAGTTACCGGGACAGGGACCTGGCGGGCCGGAGTGGGTCCTACGAGCAGTACTTC. Its protein is CASSYRDRDLAGRSGSYEQYF.

This sequence joins TRBV28 and TRBJ1-4; no clear D. Germline V CDR1 and CDR2: MDHEN, SYDVKM. The CDR3 spans 14 residues. Trimming removed 5 bases at V and 3 bases at J, with 10 bases between. The CDR3 DNA follows: TGTGCCAGCAGTCCTTCCGGTCCTAATGAAAAACTGTTTTTT. Amino acids: CASSPSGPNEKLFF.

This CDR3 is CASSERDSYNEQFF. Written as DNA, the CDR3 is TGTGCCAGTAGTGAGCGGGACTCCTACAATGAGCAGTTCTTC. The chain joins TRBV19 to TRBJ2-1; 7 bases line up with TRBD2. The ends lost 5 bases at V and 0 bases at J; junction bases unmatched: 1. Germline values: CDR1 LNHDA, CDR2 SQIVND (reference sequence). This CDR3 comprises 14 residues.

This sequence joins TRBV27 and TRBJ1-6; maybe TRBD1 (5 bases). Trimming shortened V by 3 bases and J by 13 bases, and 22 bases separated the two germline ends. The CDR3 sequence is 16 residues long. The germline gives CDR1 MNHEY, CDR2 SMNVEV (reference sequence). The CDR3 DNA follows: TGTGCCAGCAGTTTTGGAGGGGTTCAGACCCGGACGCCCCTCCACTTT. Residues: CASSFGGVQTRTPLHF.

The chain recombines TRBV7-8 with TRBJ2-5; possible D gene TRBD2, 6 bases. The V gene's germline CDR1 is SGHVS and CDR2 FQNEAQ. The CDR3 extends over 17 amino acids. V was trimmed by 1 base and J by 5 bases, leaving 20 bases between them. In DNA form, the CDR3 reads TGTGCCAGCAGCTTAGTATGGTGGGGAAGGCGGGATGAGACCCAGTACTTC. Amino acid sequence: CASSLVWWGRRDETQYF.

The chain uses TRBV28 and TRBJ2-1; a possible D gene is TRBD2 (6 bases). The germline V gene encodes CDR1 MDHEN and CDR2 SYDVKM. Deletions cut 6 bases from V and 0 bases from J, with 15 bases between. CDR3 length equals 16 residues. CDR3 protein: CASRPAGSSSYNEQFF. The DNA of the CDR3 is TGTGCCAGCAGGCCCGCGGGGAGTTCCTCCTACAATGAGCAGTTCTTC.

To note about this clonotype: One junction end disagrees with the germline gene, perhaps due to a read error. This chain joins TRBV5-1 and TRBJ2-5; D is perhaps TRBD2 (6 bases). The CDR3 is 14 amino acids. CDR1 is SGHRS and CDR2 is YFSETQ in the germline V gene. CDR3 nucleotide sequence: TGCGCCAGTAGCTCCGGGACTCTGCGAGAGACCCAGTACTTC. Encoded protein: CASSSGTLRETQYF.

The chain carries TRBV28 and TRBJ2-5; unclear D gene. There are 12 residues in the CDR3. Germline assignment: CDR1 MDHEN and CDR2 SYDVKM. Trimming took off 1 base at V and 4 bases at J, with 4 bases between the two ends. The CDR3 sequence is CASSLLTETQYF. As DNA, the CDR3 is TGTGCCAGCAGTTTATTGACAGAGACCCAGTACTTC. Full variable domain (missing parts from reference TRBV28 and TRBJ2-5): DVKVTQSSRYLVKRTGEKVFLECVQDMDHENMFWYRQDPGLGLRLIYFSYDVKMKEKGDIPEGYSVSREKKERFSLILESASTNQTSMYLCASSLLTETQYFGPGTRLLVL.

The J gene is TRBJ2-5, the V gene TRBV7-9, with a tentative D call TRBD2 (6 bases). With 10 bases removed from V and 4 bases from J, the gap between germline ends came to 10 bases. This CDR3 is 11 amino acids long. CDR1 is SEHNR and CDR2 is FQNEAQ in the germline V gene (reference sequence). The CDR3 loop reads CATSEGETQYF. For the CDR3, the DNA is TGTGCCACTAGCGAGGGAGAGACCCAGTACTTC.

The rearrangement links TRBV12-3 or TRBV12-4 to TRBJ1-1; TRBD1 is a possible D gene (5 bases). This CDR3 contains 13 residues. The V end lost 3 bases, the J end lost 5 bases, and 10 bases lay between the germline ends. CDR3 DNA: TGTGCCAGCAGTTTCGGAGGGGAGACTGAAGCTTTCTTT. Translation: CASSFGGETEAFF.

The chain joins TRBV10-3 to TRBJ2-4, with 7 bases that match TRBD2. Germline V lookup: CDR1 ENHRY, CDR2 SYGVKD. This CDR3 is 16 amino acids long. J was trimmed by 0 bases and V by 2 bases; bases with no gene match: 4. CDR3 region: CAISEQSGIAKNIQYF. The CDR3 DNA reads TGTGCCATCAGTGAGCAGAGCGGGATAGCCAAAAACATTCAGTACTTC.

The chain recombines TRBV5-1 with TRBJ2-5, with D unresolved. CDR1 and CDR2 from the germline V gene are SGHRS and YFSETQ. The ends were cut back, 0 bases at V and 0 bases at J, with 9 bases in the middle. The CDR3 length is 15 residues. CDR3 loop: CASSLEFGNQETQYF. CDR3 bases: TGCGCCAGCAGCTTGGAATTCGGCAACCAAGAGACCCAGTACTTC.

The chain combines TRBV7-8 with TRBJ2-5; TRBD1 agrees at 8 bases. V lost 1 base to trimming and J lost 1 base; unmatched junction nucleotides: 2. CDR1 SGHVS and CDR2 FQNEAQ come from the germline V gene. The CDR3 totals 15 residues. In DNA, the CDR3 is TGTGCCAGCAGCTTAGGGGGGACAGGCCAAGAGACCCAGTACTTC. Its protein product is CASSLGGTGQETQYF. The variable domain in full, completed from reference TRBV7-8 and TRBJ2-5, reads GAGVSQSPRYKVAKRGQDVALRCDPISGHVSLFWYQQALGQGPEFLTYFQNEAQLDKSGLPSDRFFAERPEGSVSTLKIQRTQQEDSAVYLCASSLGGTGQETQYFGPGTRLLVL.

V gene TRBV25-1 combines with J gene TRBJ2-7; no clear D. Germline V gives CDR1 MGHDK, CDR2 SYGVNS. Trimming took 7 bases from V and 3 from J, leaving 7 bases between them. The CDR3 sequence is 11 residues long. CDR3 amino acids: CASKGFYEQYF. The CDR3 nucleotides are TGTGCCAGCAAGGGCTTCTACGAGCAGTACTTC.

The gene calls are TRBV28 and TRBJ1-5; D not resolved. The CDR3 sequence is 12 residues long. The germline gives CDR1 MDHEN, CDR2 SYDVKM. Between the trimmed V and J ends, which lost 7 bases and 7 bases, there was a span of 11 bases. CDR3 bases: TGTGCCAGCACCCCAACCCAACAGCCCCAGCATTTT. Protein product: CASTPTQQPQHF.

The chain links TRBV5-4 to TRBJ2-5, with D possibly matching TRBD1 (6 bases). CDR1 and CDR2 (germline): SGHNT, YYREEE (reference sequence). V shed 4 bases and J shed 12 bases, with 22 bases lying between them. This CDR3 has 14 amino acids. CDR3 sequence: CASSTAGELGAEYF. As DNA, the CDR3 is TGTGCCAGCAGCACCGCAGGGGAACTAGGGGCTGAGTACTTC.